The sequence of this T cell receptor (beta chain) was determined in a study of blood T cell repertoires in COVID-19. In the study overall: Specimens from acute and convalescent COVID-19 originated in the United States, Italy and Spain. The cDNA or gDNA used as material had been derived from T cells, B-cell-depleted T cells, or PBMCs.

With 3 bases clipped from V and 6 bases from J, the junction kept 8 bases outside the gene matches. The germline V gene has CDR1 DFQATT and CDR2 SNEGSKA (reference sequence). The CDR3 is 14 residues long. Authors' analysis steps: Estimates of nucleated cell counts were drawn from the amplification of reference gene primers. Data came from immunoSEQ multiplex PCR; TCRdb stores just in-frame clones and leaves some out. Clone size and the V and J calls come from that table; the DNA yielded D and trimming. This table has fewer than 95,000 clones, 80% to 90% appearing once. This sequence originates from a man aged 50-59 years with acute or convalescent COVID-19. The chain is built from TRBV20-1 and TRBJ2-3; 8 bases map to TRBD2. Sequencing was carried out using peripheral blood. CDR3: CSASERGRGDTQYF. CDR3 in DNA: TGCAGTGCTAGTGAGCGGGGGCGGGGCGATACGCAGTATTTT.